Below, 31 T cell receptor beta chains from the same sample are listed, as sequenced in a study of shared clonotypes between healthy human individuals. The table came from immunoSEQ multiplex PCR; TCRdb's copy has only in-frame clones and leaves some out. The sample includes more than 900,000 clones, about 84% of them seen just once. Sequenced input: memory CD4+ T cells from PBMCs. The subset denotes: CD45RA-negative fraction. The source is a man younger than 35 in good health. Some clones in this sample may be carry-over from other donors' samples.

The chain has TRBV15 and TRBJ1-2; D call uncertain. The V end was cut by 4 bases, the J end by 5 bases, with 8 bases between. The CDR3 spans 12 residues. Germline CDR1 reads LNHNV; CDR2 reads YYDKDF (reference sequence). The CDR3 nucleotides are TGTGCCACCAGCAACGGGGATTATGGCTACACCTTC. The encoded protein is CATSNGDYGYTF.

The CDR3: CASSQTGSYEQYF. CDR3 in DNA: TGTGCCAGCAGTCAGACAGGCTCCTACGAGCAGTACTTC. The V gene is TRBV6-6, the J gene TRBJ2-7, with TRBD1 as a possible D gene (6 bases). This CDR3 has 13 residues. The ends were cut back, 5 bases at V and 0 bases at J, with 8 bases in the middle. Germline-derived CDR1 and CDR2 are MNHNY and SVGAGI (reference sequence).

V is TRBV2 and J is TRBJ2-2, with 11 bases aligning to TRBD1. V shed 6 bases and J 2 bases; nucleotides not matched to a gene: 8. The CDR3 loop spans 17 amino acids. Germline CDR1 is SNHLY and CDR2 is FYNNEI. DNA for the CDR3: TGTGCCAGCAGCACTCCTGGGACAGGGGGAAACACCGGGGAGCTGTTTTTT. Amino acid sequence: CASSTPGTGGNTGELFF.

Points on this clone: At the DNA level, this CDR3 is encoded by other sequences in the same sample as well. The chain combines TRBV20-1 with TRBJ2-1; D is unresolved. The CDR3 is 10 residues long. In germline, CDR1 is DFQATT, CDR2 SNEGSKA (reference sequence). CDR3 protein: CSAPGNEQFF. The CDR3, as DNA: TGCTCCGCCCCAGGCAATGAGCAGTTCTTC.

The rearrangement joins TRBV20-1 to TRBJ1-1; D may be TRBD1 (5 bases). The germline CDR1 and CDR2 sequences are DFQATT and SNEGSKA (reference sequence). V lost 3 bases and J lost 7, with 9 bases in between. CDR3 length equals 11 residues. The CDR3 DNA follows: TGCAGTGCTAGTCCGACAGTTGAAGCTTTCTTT. Translating it yields CSASPTVEAFF.

The chain uses TRBV18 and TRBJ1-1, with D possibly matching TRBD1 (6 bases). Trimming took off 6 bases at V and 0 bases at J, with 11 bases between the two ends. The CDR3 spans 14 residues. CDR1 KGHSH and CDR2 LQKENI come from the germline V gene. The CDR3 region is CASSPGTMNTEAFF. Here the CDR3 DNA reads TGTGCCAGCTCTCCCGGGACAATGAACACTGAAGCTTTCTTT.

V gene TRBV28 combines with J gene TRBJ1-2; a weak D match, TRBD1 (6 bases). Germline V gives CDR1 MDHEN, CDR2 SYDVKM. V lost 2 bases, J lost 8 bases, and 24 bases lay in between. The CDR3 spans 17 residues. CDR3: CASSLSGSGAERRGYTF. CDR3 nucleotide sequence: TGTGCCAGCAGTTTAAGTGGGTCGGGGGCAGAACGACGCGGCTACACCTTC.

V and J are TRBV4-1 and TRBJ2-7; D remains unclear. The CDR3 is 13 residues long. Germline-derived CDR1 and CDR2 are MGHRA and YSYEKL. V lost 0 bases and J lost 3, with 6 bases in between. CDR3 protein: CASSQDLHYEQYF. In nucleotides, the CDR3 is TGCGCCAGCAGCCAAGATCTTCACTACGAGCAGTACTTC.

The chain recombines TRBV28 with TRBJ2-1, with 8 bases aligning to TRBD2. Trimming cost V 7 bases and J 7 bases; bases outside gene matches: 9. There are 14 residues in the CDR3. In germline, CDR1 is MDHEN, CDR2 SYDVKM. In nucleotides, the CDR3 is TGTGCCAGCACCCCCGGGGGGGGAGTTAATGAGCAGTTCTTC. Residues: CASTPGGGVNEQFF. Based on the CDR3 plus reference TRBV28 and TRBJ2-1, the full variable domain is DVKVTQSSRYLVKRTGEKVFLECVQDMDHENMFWYRQDPGLGLRLIYFSYDVKMKEKGDIPEGYSVSREKKERFSLILESASTNQTSMYLCASTPGGGVNEQFFGPGTRLTVL.

This clone was recorded only once. This rearrangement joins TRBV28 to TRBJ2-7, with D tentatively TRBD2 (5 bases). V lost 6 bases to trimming and J lost 0 bases, with 15 bases between them. Germline V gene lookup returns CDR1 MDHEN and CDR2 SYDVKM. CDR3 length: 15 residues. The CDR3 here is CASRDSTGYSYEQYF. CDR3 nucleotides: TGTGCCAGCAGGGACTCAACGGGGTACTCCTACGAGCAGTACTTC.

The J gene is TRBJ2-3, the V gene TRBV30; 9 nucleotides agree with TRBD1. The CDR3 contains 16 residues. The V gene's germline CDR1 is GTSNPN and CDR2 SVGIG (reference sequence). Trimming at V came to 3 bases and at J to 5 bases, leaving 12 bases not matched to a gene. The CDR3 here is CAWSLGTGPGQDTQYF. CDR3 nucleotides: TGTGCCTGGAGCCTGGGGACAGGGCCGGGACAAGATACGCAGTATTTT.

The V call is TRBV18, the J call TRBJ2-3, with 12 bases matching TRBD2. The CDR3 is made up of 15 amino acids. CDR1 is KGHSH and CDR2 is LQKENI in the germline V gene. V trimming: 6 bases; J trimming: 5 bases; junction bases outside the gene matches: 6. The CDR3 DNA reads TGTGCCAGCTCCCCGACTAGCGGGAGTATAGATACGCAGTATTTT. Protein: CASSPTSGSIDTQYF. Together with reference TRBV18 and TRBJ2-3, the CDR3 gives the full variable domain: NAGVMQNPRHLVRRRGQEARLRCSPMKGHSHVYWYRQLPEEGLKFMVYLQKENIIDESGMPKERFSAEFPKEGPSILRIQQVVRGDSAAYFCASSPTSGSIDTQYFGPGTRLTVL.

V and J are TRBV4-1 and TRBJ1-4; D is unclear. Germline-derived CDR1 and CDR2 are MGHRA and YSYEKL. Between the trimmed V and J ends, which lost 2 bases and 5 bases, there was a span of 9 bases. There are 14 residues in the CDR3. The DNA for the CDR3 is TGCGCCAGCAGCCAAAGGACTTCCAATGAAAAACTGTTTTTT. Its protein is CASSQRTSNEKLFF.

This chain links TRBV28 with TRBJ1-5; D possibly corresponds to TRBD1 (5 bases). Trimming removed 8 bases at V and 2 bases at J, with 16 bases between. CDR3 length: 15 amino acids. From germline, CDR1 is MDHEN and CDR2 SYDVKM. In DNA form, the CDR3 reads TGTGCCAGCCGCCTTCGGGGACGGGGCAATCAGCCCCAGCATTTT. It translates to CASRLRGRGNQPQHF. Variable domain in full (rest from reference TRBV28 and TRBJ1-5): DVKVTQSSRYLVKRTGEKVFLECVQDMDHENMFWYRQDPGLGLRLIYFSYDVKMKEKGDIPEGYSVSREKKERFSLILESASTNQTSMYLCASRLRGRGNQPQHFGDGTRLSIL.

This clone showed up many times. In the same sample, other DNA sequences code for this CDR3. The gene calls are TRBV28 and TRBJ1-1; D is ambiguous. Trimming shortened V by 3 bases and J by 4 bases, and 15 bases separated the two germline ends. CDR3 size: 15 residues. CDR1 and CDR2 (germline): MDHEN, SYDVKM. The CDR3 sequence: CASSLALAQATEAFF. The CDR3 bases are TGTGCCAGCAGTTTGGCCCTGGCCCAGGCCACTGAAGCTTTCTTT.

V usage is TRBV28 and J usage is TRBJ2-7; 11 positions match TRBD2. The CDR3 extends over 14 amino acids. Per the germline V gene, CDR1 is MDHEN and CDR2 is SYDVKM. V gave up 6 bases and J gave up 3 bases; unmatched junction bases: 4. The CDR3 sequence: CASRRLAGNYEQYF. CDR3 sequence (DNA): TGTGCCAGCAGGAGACTAGCGGGAAACTACGAGCAGTACTTC. The full variable domain, rest sourced from reference TRBV28 and TRBJ2-7, is DVKVTQSSRYLVKRTGEKVFLECVQDMDHENMFWYRQDPGLGLRLIYFSYDVKMKEKGDIPEGYSVSREKKERFSLILESASTNQTSMYLCASRRLAGNYEQYFGPGTRLTVT.

This chain joins TRBV2 and TRBJ2-2, with TRBD2 as a possible D gene (6 bases). CDR1 is SNHLY and CDR2 is FYNNEI in the germline V gene. The CDR3 extends over 13 amino acids. V lost 6 bases to trimming and J lost 6 bases, with 11 bases between them. The CDR3 reads CASREGYPGELFF. The CDR3 nucleotides read TGTGCCAGCAGGGAGGGATACCCCGGGGAGCTGTTTTTT.

This clone was seen a single time. This chain uses TRBV7-3 with TRBJ2-7; D call uncertain. In germline, CDR1 is SGHTA, CDR2 FQGTGA. The CDR3 extends over 13 amino acids. V gave up 2 bases and J gave up 2 bases, with 7 bases separating them. CDR3 residues: CASSLDSTYEQYF. CDR3 nucleotides: TGTGCCAGCAGCTTAGATAGCACCTACGAGCAGTACTTC.

The rearrangement joins TRBV18 to TRBJ2-7; D might be TRBD1 or TRBD2, each matching 6 bases. The CDR3 is 16 residues long. V lost 0 bases to trimming and J lost 1 base, with 13 bases between them. Germline-derived CDR1 and CDR2 are KGHSH and LQKENI. In DNA, the CDR3 is TGTGCCAGCTCACCACCAGGCAGGGGAGGATCCTACGAGCAGTACTTC. It codes for CASSPPGRGGSYEQYF.

CDR3 protein: CASSLVWKNDEQFF. The CDR3 coding sequence is TGTGCCAGCAGCTTAGTCTGGAAGAATGATGAGCAGTTCTTC. This chain links TRBV7-2 with TRBJ2-1; D remains unclear. CDR1 is SGHTA, CDR2 FQGNSA, per germline. Trimming left V 1 base short and J 8 bases short, with 12 bases between. The CDR3 is 14 amino acids. The full variable domain, with the rest looked up from reference TRBV7-2 and TRBJ2-1, is GAGVSQSPSNKVTEKGKDVELRCDPISGHTALYWYRQSLGQGLEFLIYFQGNSAPDKSGLPSDRFSAERTGGSVSTLTIQRTQQEDSAVYLCASSLVWKNDEQFFGPGTRLTVL.

As for this clone: The identical CDR3 is also encoded by other nucleotide sequences in the sample. This chain links TRBV5-1 with TRBJ1-3; D unresolved. This CDR3 comprises 14 residues. V was cut by 0 bases and J by 2 bases, with 6 bases left in between. The germline V gene encodes CDR1 SGHRS and CDR2 YFSETQ. The CDR3 protein is CASSLGQAGNTIYF. The CDR3 DNA sequence: TGCGCCAGCAGCTTGGGGCAGGCTGGAAACACCATATATTTT.

This clone was counted a single time. The chain joins TRBV18 to TRBJ2-1, with TRBD1 identical over 9 bases. The length of the CDR3 is 15 residues. Germline V CDR1 and CDR2: KGHSH, LQKENI. V shed 6 bases and J 6 bases; nucleotides not matched to a gene: 9. CDR3 nucleotide sequence: TGTGCCAGCTCCCCCCGGGACAGGGTTTTCAATGAGCAGTTCTTC. It encodes CASSPRDRVFNEQFF.

DNA for the CDR3: TGTGCCAGCAGTTCCCGTGAGGAGCGTGGCTACACCTTC. Amino acid sequence: CASSSREERGYTF. The chain uses TRBV6-5 and TRBJ1-2; D gene ambiguous. The germline V gene encodes CDR1 MNHEY and CDR2 SVGAGI. CDR3 length: 13 residues. V was shortened by 4 bases and J by 7 bases, with 13 bases between the two germline ends.

The chain employs TRBV18 and TRBJ2-3; D is perhaps TRBD1 (6 bases). The CDR3 totals 15 residues. From germline, CDR1 is KGHSH and CDR2 LQKENI. V dropped 0 bases and J dropped 0 bases, with 7 bases sitting between them. CDR3 sequence reads: CASSPPQGSTDTQYF. The CDR3 DNA follows: TGTGCCAGCTCACCACCACAGGGTAGCACAGATACGCAGTATTTT.

The chain links TRBV9 to TRBJ2-1; 8 bases agree with TRBD2. The length of the CDR3 is 15 residues. Trimming removed 1 base from V and 2 bases from J; junction bases left unmatched: 2. Per the germline V gene, CDR1 is SGDLS and CDR2 is YYNGEE. Here the CDR3 DNA reads TGTGCCAGCAGCGTACAGCGGGAGACCTACAATGAGCAGTTCTTC. It translates to CASSVQRETYNEQFF.

This clone was detected a few times. The chain uses TRBV30 and TRBJ2-5; 12 bases match TRBD1. Germline assignment: CDR1 GTSNPN and CDR2 SVGIG (reference sequence). V lost 0 bases and J lost 1; bases outside the gene matches: 12. The CDR3 sequence is 19 residues long. The CDR3: CAWSVLKKGQGAGQETQYF. For the CDR3, the DNA is TGTGCCTGGAGTGTACTGAAAAAGGGACAGGGGGCGGGCCAAGAGACCCAGTACTTC.

J is TRBJ1-1 and V is TRBV6-4, with TRBD1 matching 8 bases. The V and J ends lost 5 bases and 5 bases, in that order; junction bases with no gene match: 7. The CDR3 length is 14 residues. Per the germline V gene, CDR1 is MRHNA and CDR2 is SNTAGT. The CDR3 sequence is CASSSGGKGTEAFF. The CDR3 nucleotides read TGTGCCAGCAGTTCAGGGGGCAAAGGAACTGAAGCTTTCTTT.

The CDR3 sequence: CASSFSGQGAGKLFF. CDR3 DNA: TGTGCCAGCAGCTTCTCGGGACAGGGGGCTGGAAAACTGTTTTTT. The V call is TRBV11-2, the J call TRBJ1-4; 12 bases align to TRBD1. The CDR3 spans 15 residues. Unmatched junction bases numbered 6, after V lost 3 bases and J lost 10 bases. CDR1 and CDR2 from the germline V gene are SGHAT and FQNNGV.

The chain combines TRBV19 with TRBJ2-1, with TRBD2 identical over 16 bases. Trimming at V came to 2 bases and at J to 7 bases, leaving 14 bases not matched to a gene. The germline CDR1 and CDR2 sequences are LNHDA and SQIVND (reference sequence). The CDR3 contains 20 residues. The CDR3 sequence: CASSIKAKMGLAGGRNEQFF. For the CDR3, the DNA is TGTGCCAGTAGTATAAAGGCAAAAATGGGACTAGCGGGAGGGAGGAATGAGCAGTTCTTC.

CDR3 sequence reads: CASSLGVGLNEKLFF. As DNA, the CDR3 is TGTGCCAGCAGCTTAGGGGTGGGCCTGAATGAAAAACTGTTTTTT. The chain uses TRBV7-9 and TRBJ1-4; D not resolved. CDR1 is SEHNR and CDR2 is FQNEAQ in the germline V gene (reference sequence). CDR3 size: 15 residues. Between the trimmed V and J ends, which lost 1 base and 5 bases, there was a span of 11 bases.

The gene calls are TRBV7-9 and TRBJ1-4; D is undetermined. This CDR3 has 17 amino acids. V gave up 8 bases and J gave up 3 bases, with 22 bases separating them. Germline CDR1 is SEHNR and CDR2 is FQNEAQ (reference sequence). The DNA for the CDR3 is TGTGCCAGCTTAGGGAAAACGAGGGCCGATTCTAATGAAAAACTGTTTTTT. Translated, it gives CASLGKTRADSNEKLFF.